These 6 T cell receptor beta chains came from one sample sequenced in a study of shared clonotypes between healthy human individuals. CD45RO-negative, CCR7-positively selected cells formed the naive CD8 fraction, excluding terminally differentiated effector memory CD45RA+ cells. Method: immunoSEQ multiplex PCR; TCRdb's copy keeps in-frame clones and lacks some. Of about 2 million clones detected, about 95% appear once; the ten largest clones hold roughly 1%. Sample: naive CD8+ T cells sorted from blood. The receptors come from a man aged 18-30 years in good health.

This rearrangement joins TRBV6-6 to TRBJ2-7; D gene ambiguous. The germline V gene has CDR1 MNHNY and CDR2 SVGAGI (reference sequence). This CDR3 spans 10 amino acids. V was shortened by 9 bases and J by 7 bases, with 10 bases between the two germline ends. CDR3 protein: CASGQGEQYF. The CDR3 DNA is TGTGCCAGTGGGCAAGGGGAGCAGTACTTC.

Comments on this clone: The sample has other DNA sequences that encode this CDR3 too. V gene TRBV7-2 combines with J gene TRBJ2-2, with D hard to call. Germline V gene data show CDR1 as SGHTA and CDR2 as FQGNSA. The V end was cut by 0 bases, the J end by 8 bases, with 1 base between. The CDR3 is 11 amino acids. Written as DNA, the CDR3 is TGTGCCAGCAGCTTAGCTGGGGAGCTGTTTTTT. It translates to CASSLAGELFF.

The chain joins TRBV29-1 to TRBJ2-1; 8 bases fit TRBD2. Germline values: CDR1 SQVTM, CDR2 ANQGSEA. This CDR3 has 13 residues. After removal of 6 bases from V and 4 bases from J, the junction contained 5 bases not matched to a gene. CDR3 in DNA: TGCAGCGTGATACTAGCGGATTACAATGAGCAGTTCTTC. Encoded protein: CSVILADYNEQFF.

CDR3 region: CASSEETRHFNYGYTF. The CDR3 DNA is TGTGCCAGCAGCGAGGAGACACGACACTTTAACTATGGCTACACCTTC. The chain couples TRBV5-5 to TRBJ1-2, with D hard to call. This CDR3 is built from 16 residues. Between the trimmed V and J ends, which lost 4 bases and 1 base, there was a span of 17 bases. From germline, CDR1 is SGHKS and CDR2 YYEKEE (reference sequence).

A note on this clone: Within the sample, other DNA sequences also encode this same CDR3. The chain is built from TRBV27 and TRBJ2-7, with 8 positions matching TRBD2. The CDR3 runs 15 residues. Trimming cost V 3 bases and J 1 base; bases outside gene matches: 5. Germline V gene sequence: CDR1 MNHEY, CDR2 SMNVEV (reference sequence). CDR3 sequence reads: CASSLSSGASYEQYF. The CDR3 nucleotides are TGTGCCAGCAGTTTGAGTAGCGGGGCGTCCTACGAGCAGTACTTC.

V usage is TRBV27 and J usage is TRBJ2-2, with 13 bases lining up with TRBD2. The V gene's germline CDR1 is MNHEY and CDR2 SMNVEV (reference sequence). J gave up 3 bases and V 9 bases, and 10 bases lay outside the gene matches. The length of the CDR3 is 17 residues. CDR3 sequence reads: CASAGLAGPRHTGELFF. The CDR3 coding sequence is TGTGCCAGTGCGGGACTAGCGGGGCCACGGCACACCGGGGAGCTGTTTTTT.